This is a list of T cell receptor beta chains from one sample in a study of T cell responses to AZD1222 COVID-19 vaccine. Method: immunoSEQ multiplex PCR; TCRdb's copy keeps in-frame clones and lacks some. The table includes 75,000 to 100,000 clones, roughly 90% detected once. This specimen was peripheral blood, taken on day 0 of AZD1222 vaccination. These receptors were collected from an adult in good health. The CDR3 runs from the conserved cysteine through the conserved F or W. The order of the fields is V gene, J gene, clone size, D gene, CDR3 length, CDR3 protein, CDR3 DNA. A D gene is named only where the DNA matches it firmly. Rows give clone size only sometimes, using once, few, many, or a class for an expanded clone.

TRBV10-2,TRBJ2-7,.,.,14,CASRDDSITYEQYF,TGCGCCAGCAGGGATGACAGCATAACCTACGAGCAGTACTTC
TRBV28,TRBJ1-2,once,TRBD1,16,CASSFPVGTDHYGYTF,TGTGCCAGCAGTTTCCCAGTTGGGACAGATCACTATGGCTACACCTTC
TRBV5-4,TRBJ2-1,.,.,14,CASSSQGSYNEQFF,TGTGCCAGCAGCTCACAGGGTTCCTACAATGAGCAGTTCTTC
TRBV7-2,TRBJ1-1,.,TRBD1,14,CASNQQGEGTEAFF,TGTGCCAGCAACCAACAGGGGGAGGGCACTGAAGCTTTCTTT
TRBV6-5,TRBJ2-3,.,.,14,CASSYGTLTDTQYF,TGTGCCAGCAGTTACGGGACACTTACAGATACGCAGTATTTT
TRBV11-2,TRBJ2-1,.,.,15,CASSLVGGAYNEQFF,TGTGCCAGCAGCTTAGTGGGTGGGGCCTACAATGAGCAGTTCTTC
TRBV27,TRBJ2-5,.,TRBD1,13,CASSLTGGETQYF,TGTGCCAGCAGTTTAACAGGGGGAGAGACCCAGTACTTC
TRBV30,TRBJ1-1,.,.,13,CASGRGGQAEAFF,TGTGCCTCCGGAAGGGGGGGCCAAGCTGAAGCTTTCTTT
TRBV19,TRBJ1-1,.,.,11,CASSIQGEAFF,TGTGCCAGTAGTATCCAGGGTGAAGCTTTCTTT
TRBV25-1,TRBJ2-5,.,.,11,CASRDGETQYF,TGTGCCAGCCGGGATGGAGAGACCCAGTACTTC
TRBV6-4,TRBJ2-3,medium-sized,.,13,CASSSGSTDTQYF,TGTGCCAGCAGTAGCGGGAGCACAGATACGCAGTATTTT
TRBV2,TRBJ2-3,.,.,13,CASRVKGSDTQYF,TGTGCCAGCAGGGTAAAGGGCTCAGATACGCAGTATTTT
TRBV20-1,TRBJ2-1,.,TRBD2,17,CSASMGTSGSNYNEQFF,TGCAGTGCTAGTATGGGGACTAGCGGGAGCAACTACAATGAGCAGTTCTTC
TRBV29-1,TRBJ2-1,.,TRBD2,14,CSVGPSGTYNEQFF,TGCAGCGTTGGTCCTAGCGGGACTTACAATGAGCAGTTCTTC
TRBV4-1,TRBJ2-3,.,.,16,CASSRAPHWESDTQYF,TGCGCCAGCAGCCGAGCACCCCACTGGGAGTCCGATACGCAGTATTTT
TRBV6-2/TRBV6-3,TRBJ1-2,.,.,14,CASSSQGGPTGYTF,TGTGCCAGCAGTTCCCAGGGAGGGCCCACCGGCTACACCTTC
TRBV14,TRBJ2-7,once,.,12,CASSLPGYEQYF,TGTGCCAGCAGCCTCCCAGGCTACGAGCAGTACTTC